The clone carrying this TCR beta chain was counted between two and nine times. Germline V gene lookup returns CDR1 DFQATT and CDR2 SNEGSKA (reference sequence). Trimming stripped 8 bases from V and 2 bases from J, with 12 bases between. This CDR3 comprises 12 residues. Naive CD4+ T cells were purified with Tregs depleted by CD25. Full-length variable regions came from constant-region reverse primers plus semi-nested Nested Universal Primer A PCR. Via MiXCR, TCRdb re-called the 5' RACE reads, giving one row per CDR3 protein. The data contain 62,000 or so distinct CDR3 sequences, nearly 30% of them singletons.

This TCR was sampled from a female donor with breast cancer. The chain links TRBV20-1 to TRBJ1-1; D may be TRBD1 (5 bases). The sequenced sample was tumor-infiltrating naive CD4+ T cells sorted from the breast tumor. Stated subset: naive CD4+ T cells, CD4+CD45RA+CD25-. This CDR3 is CSLGRGNTEAFF. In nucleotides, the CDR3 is TGCAGTCTTGGAAGGGGTAACACTGAAGCTTTCTTT.